The rows below give T cell receptor beta chains drawn from one sample of a study of monozygotic twins with inflammatory bowel disease. For each CDR3 protein, TCRdb gives one entry from its re-call of the 5' RACE reads, without DNA. The sample table includes 160,000 or so distinct CDR3 sequences. The sample consisted of blood. The origin of the receptors is a human donor with ulcerative colitis or Crohn's disease, or a healthy co-twin of an affected twin (not recorded which). Both conserved end residues are part of each CDR3.

j_gene,v_gene,CDR3aa
TRBJ2-1,TRBV28,CASSLGSVAGGSAFF
TRBJ1-5,TRBV15,CATSRGQGRGQPQHF
TRBJ1-2,TRBV5-1,CASSLAHRELYGYTF
TRBJ2-5,TRBV5-1,CASSLFASERDQETQYF
TRBJ2-1,TRBV20-1,CSARDPGQNNNEQFF
TRBJ2-2,TRBV5-1,CASSDTPGSNTGELFF
TRBJ2-2,TRBV7-2,CASSLDINTGELFF
TRBJ1-3,TRBV12-3/TRBV12-4,CASTQGASSGNTIYF
TRBJ1-5,TRBV5-6,CASSLKGQPQHF
TRBJ2-7,TRBV5-6,CASRHTGTSGHEQYF
TRBJ2-3,TRBV28,CASSFLSGTDTQYF
TRBJ2-5,TRBV7-9,CASSLSREETQYF
TRBJ2-1,TRBV7-2,CASSRGAGKDREQFF
TRBJ2-7,TRBV7-9,CASSLGGFVFEQYF
TRBJ2-1,TRBV5-1,CASSPSHSASNEQFF
TRBJ1-2,TRBV29-1,CSAQGRRGYTF
TRBJ2-3,TRBV19,CASRRTSISTDTQYF
TRBJ2-2,TRBV4-2,CASGGVSVGNTGELFF
TRBJ2-3,TRBV12-3/TRBV12-4,CASSRSGATDTQYF
TRBJ2-7,TRBV20-1,CSARDLIGSRGYEQYF
TRBJ1-1,TRBV12-3/TRBV12-4,CASSLSDRDNTEAFF
TRBJ1-5,TRBV5-1,CASGPGGDSNQPQHF
TRBJ2-5,TRBV27,CASSYLAGGRETQYF
TRBJ2-5,TRBV5-1,CASRLGSSGAYQETQYF
TRBJ2-3,TRBV29-1,CSVGRGQATDTQYF
TRBJ1-6,TRBV3-1,CASSQVDRDSPLHF
TRBJ2-7,TRBV28,CASTGDTYEQYF
TRBJ1-5,TRBV7-9,CASSLESQPQHF
TRBJ2-3,TRBV7-9,CASSLLAGGGDTQYF
TRBJ1-5,TRBV20-1,CSARDIRGNQPQHF
TRBJ1-1,TRBV6-5,CASSHPGQGGTEAFF
TRBJ1-5,TRBV7-9,CASSLYGGSGNQPQHF
TRBJ1-2,TRBV19,CASTMWGSGYTF
TRBJ1-4,TRBV11-3,CASSPGEGANEKLFF
TRBJ1-1,TRBV7-9,CASSLETGRSTEAFF
TRBJ2-6,TRBV4-2,CASSQESSGANVLTF
TRBJ2-1,TRBV20-1,CSAEGTATNEQFF
TRBJ2-1,TRBV19,CASSIRRLAAPYNEQFF
TRBJ2-5,TRBV7-9,CASSSTDRALTHF
TRBJ2-5,TRBV28,CASSRTGGGQETQYF
TRBJ2-3,TRBV6-5,CASSWTDTDTQYF
TRBJ2-2,TRBV7-9,CASSYDGKTGELFF
TRBJ2-2,TRBV7-8,CASSPIQNTGELFF
TRBJ2-6,TRBV12-3/TRBV12-4,CASSFTDPGANVLTF
TRBJ2-4,TRBV9,CASSMGGEPAKNIQYF